One sample yielded the 32 T cell receptor beta chains listed below, sequenced in a study of control samples from healthy donors and cancer patients. The data were produced by immunoSEQ multiplex PCR, yet TCRdb's version contains in-frame clones alone and is incomplete. The repertoire includes 57,000 or so clones, nearly 90% of them detected once, and around 5.4% sits in the top ten. The sequenced sample was PBMCs. The receptors stem from a man aged 55 to 70 with colorectal cancer.

The chain links TRBV19 to TRBJ1-5; the D is unclear. This CDR3 region has 14 residues. Germline loops: CDR1 LNHDA, CDR2 SQIVND (reference sequence). The V gene lost 5 bases and the J gene lost 6 bases, with 14 bases spanning the gap. This chain's CDR3 is CASSPRREGQPQHF. The DNA for the CDR3 is TGTGCCAGTAGTCCCCGGAGGGAGGGTCAGCCCCAGCATTTT. Full variable domain (remainder filled in from reference TRBV19 and TRBJ1-5): DGGITQSPKYLFRKEGQNVTLSCEQNLNHDAMYWYRQDPGQGLRLIYYSQIVNDFQKGDIAEGYSVSREKKESFPLTVTSAQKNPTAFYLCASSPRREGQPQHFGDGTRLSIL.

V is TRBV4-1 and J is TRBJ1-1; no clear D. This CDR3 is 13 amino acids long. V was trimmed by 0 bases and J by 4 bases, leaving 6 bases between them. The germline V gene encodes CDR1 MGHRA and CDR2 YSYEKL. CDR3 loop: CASSQDRLTEAFF. The CDR3 DNA sequence: TGCGCCAGCAGCCAAGATCGGCTCACTGAAGCTTTCTTT.

This rearrangement joins TRBV4-2 to TRBJ2-1, with D uncertain. The CDR3 loop spans 14 amino acids. V dropped 1 base and J dropped 4 bases, with 8 bases sitting between them. Germline V gene sequence: CDR1 LGHNA, CDR2 YNFKEQ. CDR3 amino acids: CASSQATGYNEQFF. The CDR3 coding sequence is TGTGCCAGCAGCCAAGCTACGGGTTACAATGAGCAGTTCTTC.

This clone appeared a single time. This chain uses TRBV6-5 with TRBJ2-5, with 9 bases fitting TRBD1. The CDR3 covers 14 residues. Germline V lookup: CDR1 MNHEY, CDR2 SVGAGI. The trim removed 6 bases at V and 4 bases at J, leaving 6 bases unmatched. The CDR3 here is CASRPGQGSETQYF. The DNA of the CDR3 is TGTGCCAGCAGACCGGGACAGGGCTCAGAGACCCAGTACTTC.

This clone was observed a single time. V and J are TRBV5-1 and TRBJ2-5; D might be TRBD2 (5 bases). CDR3 size: 14 residues. Looked up from germline, CDR1 is SGHRS and CDR2 is YFSETQ. Trimming removed 4 bases from V and 4 bases from J, with 14 bases in between. CDR3 sequence reads: CASSAQRAGETQYF. The CDR3 region has the DNA TGCGCCAGCAGCGCCCAGAGGGCAGGAGAGACCCAGTACTTC.

The gene calls are TRBV6-4 and TRBJ2-3; 8 bases align to TRBD2. The V and J ends lost 6 bases and 2 bases, in that order; junction bases with no gene match: 7. The CDR3 spans 15 residues. Germline values: CDR1 MRHNA, CDR2 SNTAGT. The CDR3 sequence: CASSHRLAFTDTQYF. The DNA of the CDR3 is TGTGCCAGCAGCCACCGACTAGCGTTCACAGATACGCAGTATTTT.

The chain links TRBV19 to TRBJ1-1; D call uncertain. The length of the CDR3 is 13 residues. Trimming shortened V by 3 bases and J by 3 bases, and 8 bases separated the two germline ends. The germline V gene encodes CDR1 LNHDA and CDR2 SQIVND (reference sequence). Here the CDR3 reads CASSMSGHTEAFF. The CDR3 coding sequence is TGTGCCAGTAGTATGTCCGGTCACACTGAAGCTTTCTTT.

This clone was found once. The same CDR3 is also encoded by other DNA sequences in this sample. The chain links TRBV6-5 to TRBJ1-2; 9 bases are a match to TRBD1. This CDR3 region has 14 residues. V lost 9 bases, J lost 2 bases, and 7 bases stayed unmatched. Germline V gives CDR1 MNHEY, CDR2 SVGAGI. CDR3 in amino acids: CASSRDRANYGYTF. The CDR3 region has the DNA TGTGCCAGTAGCAGGGACAGGGCAAACTATGGCTACACCTTC.

V and J are TRBV4-1 and TRBJ2-1; D unclear. Germline V gives CDR1 MGHRA, CDR2 YSYEKL. Trimming cost V 0 bases and J 6 bases, with 15 bases left between them. This CDR3 spans 16 amino acids. CDR3 residues: CASSQDEGPALNEQFF. The CDR3 nucleotides read TGCGCCAGCAGCCAAGATGAAGGCCCCGCCCTCAATGAGCAGTTCTTC.

The rearrangement links TRBV29-1 to TRBJ2-2; weak D call: TRBD2 (7 bases). V lost 7 bases to trimming and J lost 5 bases, with 11 bases between them. CDR1 and CDR2 from the germline V gene are SQVTM and ANQGSEA. This CDR3 is 12 amino acids long. The CDR3 bases are TGCAGCGGGGAGGGGGGGACCGGGGAGCTGTTTTTT. It translates to CSGEGGTGELFF.

The rearrangement links TRBV5-1 to TRBJ2-3; 7 bases are a match to TRBD1. V dropped 3 bases and J dropped 1; count of bases not matched to a gene: 5. Per germline, CDR1 SGHRS and CDR2 YFSETQ. This CDR3 comprises 15 residues. The CDR3 sequence: CASSYRDSGTDTQYF. Here the CDR3 DNA reads TGCGCCAGCAGCTACCGGGACAGTGGCACAGATACGCAGTATTTT.

The rearrangement links TRBV5-6 to TRBJ1-1, with a weak D call TRBD1 (6 bases). This CDR3 is built from 15 residues. The germline V gene encodes CDR1 SGHDT and CDR2 YYEEEE. The germline V and J ends were trimmed by 0 bases and 4 bases, with 13 bases remaining between them. For the CDR3, the DNA is TGTGCCAGCAGCTTGGAGACAGGCGGTTTCACTGAAGCTTTCTTT. This gives the protein CASSLETGGFTEAFF. Together with reference TRBV5-6 and TRBJ1-1, the CDR3 gives the full variable domain: DAGVTQSPTHLIKTRGQQVTLRCSPKSGHDTVSWYQQALGQGPQFIFQYYEEEERQRGNFPDRFSGHQFPNYSSELNVNALLLGDSALYLCASSLETGGFTEAFFGQGTRLTVV.

The chain employs TRBV19 and TRBJ2-1, with unresolved D. The CDR3 loop spans 15 amino acids. CDR1 LNHDA and CDR2 SQIVND come from the germline V gene (reference sequence). Trimming pared 5 bases from V and 9 bases from J, leaving 20 bases between. The CDR3 spells CASSPPQQGYGEQFF. The CDR3 nucleotides read TGTGCCAGTAGTCCCCCCCAACAAGGGTACGGTGAGCAGTTCTTC. Full variable domain (outside the CDR3, taken from reference TRBV19 and TRBJ2-1): DGGITQSPKYLFRKEGQNVTLSCEQNLNHDAMYWYRQDPGQGLRLIYYSQIVNDFQKGDIAEGYSVSREKKESFPLTVTSAQKNPTAFYLCASSPPQQGYGEQFFGPGTRLTVL.

The V gene is TRBV30, the J gene TRBJ2-7, with TRBD2 identical over 7 bases. CDR3 length: 14 residues. The V segment lost 3 bases and the J segment 5 bases; nucleotides outside the gene matches: 10. Germline CDR1 and CDR2: GTSNPN and SVGIG (reference sequence). CDR3 DNA sequence: TGTGCCTGGAGGTCGATGGGAGGGTGGCACGAGCAGTACTTC. It is translated as CAWRSMGGWHEQYF.

The chain joins TRBV7-9 to TRBJ1-3; tentatively, D is TRBD1 (5 bases). Per the germline V gene, CDR1 is SEHNR and CDR2 is FQNEAQ (reference sequence). The V gene lost 2 bases and the J gene lost 1 base, with 6 bases spanning the gap. This CDR3 spans 14 amino acids. For the CDR3, the DNA is TGTGCCAGCAGCTTACGGGGGTCTGGAAACACCATATATTTT. Protein sequence: CASSLRGSGNTIYF.

The V call is TRBV9, the J call TRBJ2-5; 7 bases align to TRBD2. The CDR3 contains 15 residues. Germline V lookup: CDR1 SGDLS, CDR2 YYNGEE. Losses at the gene ends were 4 bases for V and 4 bases for J; bases not matched to a gene: 10. CDR3 nucleotide sequence: TGTGCCAGCAGCCCAGTAGGCGGGGGAGCAGAGACCCAGTACTTC. Translation gives CASSPVGGGAETQYF.

The CDR3 protein is CASSPRENQPQHF. Here the CDR3 DNA reads TGTGCCAGTAGTCCTCGGGAGAATCAGCCCCAGCATTTT. This sequence joins TRBV19 and TRBJ1-5; D unresolved. The V gene lost 5 bases and the J gene lost 4 bases, with 9 bases spanning the gap. The germline V gene has CDR1 LNHDA and CDR2 SQIVND (reference sequence). The CDR3 sequence is 13 residues long.

J is TRBJ1-2 and V is TRBV2; no clear D. The ends were cut back, 2 bases at V and 2 bases at J, with 9 bases in the middle. Per the germline V gene, CDR1 is SNHLY and CDR2 is FYNNEI. The CDR3 length is 14 residues. CDR3 amino acids: CASSEFGVNYGYTF. DNA for the CDR3: TGTGCCAGCAGTGAATTCGGAGTCAACTATGGCTACACCTTC.

The chain links TRBV2 to TRBJ1-1; 7 bases match TRBD1. CDR3 length: 14 amino acids. Germline V CDR1 and CDR2: SNHLY, FYNNEI. J lost 0 bases, V lost 5 bases, and 3 bases had no gene match. As DNA, the CDR3 is TGTGCCAGCAGTTTGGGACAGTTGAACACTGAAGCTTTCTTT. Its protein product is CASSLGQLNTEAFF.

The chain uses TRBV2 and TRBJ2-1; 9 bases are shared with TRBD1. V trimming: 5 bases; J trimming: 6 bases; junction bases outside the gene matches: 2. The CDR3 runs 13 residues. The germline V gene encodes CDR1 SNHLY and CDR2 FYNNEI. In DNA form, the CDR3 reads TGTGCCAGCAGTTACAGGGGGCTCAATGAGCAGTTCTTC. Protein: CASSYRGLNEQFF.

The J gene is TRBJ2-2, the V gene TRBV28; D ambiguous. The germline gives CDR1 MDHEN, CDR2 SYDVKM. V shed 3 bases and J shed 2 bases, with 7 bases lying between them. The CDR3 length is 14 residues. In DNA, the CDR3 is TGTGCCAGCAGTTTTCGCAGAAACACCGGGGAGCTGTTTTTT. Amino acids: CASSFRRNTGELFF.

The V gene is TRBV18, the J gene TRBJ2-7; 7 bases are a match to TRBD1. CDR3 length: 13 residues. Germline CDR1 KGHSH, CDR2 LQKENI. The junction had 0 bases not matched to a gene; V was cut back by 2 bases and J by 2 bases. CDR3: CASSPGTAYEQYF. DNA of the CDR3: TGTGCCAGCTCACCAGGGACAGCCTACGAGCAGTACTTC.

The chain combines TRBV7-3 with TRBJ1-2; D is perhaps TRBD1 (5 bases). Trimming left V 4 bases short and J 2 bases short, with 14 bases between. This CDR3 has 15 residues. CDR1 and CDR2 (germline): SGHTA, FQGTGA. CDR3: CASSSGGRGNYGYTF. CDR3 in DNA: TGTGCCAGCAGCTCCGGAGGCCGGGGGAACTATGGCTACACCTTC. Based on the CDR3 plus reference TRBV7-3 and TRBJ1-2, the full variable domain is GAGVSQTPSNKVTEKGKYVELRCDPISGHTALYWYRQSLGQGPEFLIYFQGTGAADDSGLPNDRFFAVRPEGSVSTLKIQRTERGDSAVYLCASSSGGRGNYGYTFGSGTRLTVV.

The V call is TRBV7-3, the J call TRBJ1-6; 7 bases map to TRBD1. V shed 5 bases and J 10 bases; nucleotides not matched to a gene: 11. CDR1 and CDR2 from the germline V gene are SGHTA and FQGTGA. CDR3 length: 15 amino acids. Here the CDR3 reads CASSPRTGSTSPLHF. CDR3 sequence (DNA): TGTGCCAGCAGCCCCCGGACAGGATCTACGTCACCCCTCCACTTT.

The rearrangement uses TRBV4-1 and TRBJ1-2; 7 bases are a match to TRBD1. V trimming: 2 bases; J trimming: 4 bases; junction bases outside the gene matches: 7. This CDR3 region has 15 residues. In germline, CDR1 is MGHRA, CDR2 YSYEKL. The CDR3 nucleotides read TGCGCCAGCAGCCAACCCGGGACAGCCATCTATGGCTACACCTTC. It encodes CASSQPGTAIYGYTF.

The chain links TRBV11-3 to TRBJ2-5; TRBD1 matches at 8 bases. Trimming took 3 bases from V and 4 from J; bases not matched to a gene: 4. The CDR3 is 14 residues long. Looked up from germline, CDR1 is SGHNT and CDR2 is YENEEA. The CDR3 DNA sequence: TGTGCCAGCAGCTTCGACAGGGGAGGAGAGACCCAGTACTTC. It specifies CASSFDRGGETQYF.

J is TRBJ2-7 and V is TRBV20-1; the D is unclear. Trimming removed 5 bases at V and 3 bases at J, with 8 bases between. Germline CDR1 and CDR2: DFQATT and SNEGSKA (reference sequence). The CDR3 consists of 11 residues. CDR3 bases: TGCAGTGCTTTATGGGGCTACGAGCAGTACTTC. This translates into CSALWGYEQYF.

V and J are TRBV7-9 and TRBJ1-5; 7 bases line up with TRBD1. The germline gives CDR1 SEHNR, CDR2 FQNEAQ (reference sequence). The CDR3 consists of 15 residues. J was trimmed by 7 bases and V by 7 bases; bases with no gene match: 13. CDR3 loop: CASTPSTGEGQPQHF. CDR3 nucleotide sequence: TGTGCCAGCACGCCCTCAACAGGGGAAGGGCAGCCCCAGCATTTT.

The CDR3 loop is CATSRDGTSGGMEETQYF. The CDR3 DNA reads as TGTGCCACCAGCAGAGATGGGACTAGCGGGGGGATGGAGGAGACCCAGTACTTC. The chain links TRBV15 to TRBJ2-5; 15 bases align to TRBD2. This CDR3 spans 18 amino acids. Germline V gene lookup returns CDR1 LNHNV and CDR2 YYDKDF (reference sequence). The V and J ends lost 0 bases and 5 bases, in that order; junction bases with no gene match: 7.

Note on this clone: The sample holds other DNA sequences that translate to the same CDR3. The chain links TRBV11-3 to TRBJ2-3, with 8 bases lining up with TRBD1. CDR1 is SGHNT, CDR2 YENEEA, per germline. The CDR3 has 15 amino acids. V was clipped by 4 bases and J by 0 bases; unmatched bases: 3. CDR3 region: CASSSGQGSTDTQYF. The CDR3 nucleotides are TGTGCCAGCAGCTCCGGACAGGGAAGCACAGATACGCAGTATTTT.

The chain employs TRBV10-1 and TRBJ1-1; TRBD1 is a possible D gene (6 bases). The germline V gene encodes CDR1 WNHNN and CDR2 SYGVQD (reference sequence). The CDR3 totals 12 residues. V was clipped by 11 bases and J by 1 base, with 11 bases between them. The CDR3 here is CARTTGNTEAFF. The CDR3, as DNA: TGCGCCCGAACGACAGGGAACACTGAAGCTTTCTTT.

This chain links TRBV18 with TRBJ1-1; a weak D match, TRBD1 (5 bases). The CDR3 consists of 17 residues. Germline CDR1 KGHSH, CDR2 LQKENI. V was cut by 1 base and J by 1 base, with 16 bases left in between. This CDR3 is CASSPQGRRSPNTEAFF. In DNA, the CDR3 is TGTGCCAGCTCACCACAGGGGAGGCGATCGCCGAACACTGAAGCTTTCTTT. The full variable domain, completed using reference TRBV18 and TRBJ1-1, is NAGVMQNPRHLVRRRGQEARLRCSPMKGHSHVYWYRQLPEEGLKFMVYLQKENIIDESGMPKERFSAEFPKEGPSILRIQQVVRGDSAAYFCASSPQGRRSPNTEAFFGQGTRLTVV.